The sequence of this TCR beta chain was determined in a study of blood T cells in healthy people across ages. Study-level information: Template switching picked up about one barcoded beta molecule for each two T cells. Study-level points and caveats: Naive CD4+ cell counts and diversity both ran higher in long-lived than in aged donors. Measured against age, TCR beta diversity per million T cells decreased in a roughly linear manner.

V was clipped by 5 bases and J by 7 bases; unmatched bases: 6. This CDR3 is 13 amino acids long. Germline CDR1 reads SEHNR; CDR2 reads FQNEAQ (reference sequence). Each donor gave roughly 9.1 milliliters of peripheral blood. Ten or more counts support this clonotype. Its antigen is currently unknown. PCR was performed a second time for roughly 6 to 12 cycles using a sample-barcoded 5' primer and a J-beta primer mix. TCRdb used MiXCR to reprocess the 5' RACE reads, holding one entry per CDR3 protein. The repertoire holds 850,000 or so distinct CDR3 sequences, 25% to 30% seen once, with 15% to 20% in the top ten.

The source is a woman of 80 years or more in good health. Sequencing was carried out using blood. The genes are TRBV7-9 and TRBJ1-2; TRBD1 aligns across 8 bases. CDR3 nucleotide sequence: TGTGCCAGCAGCACCCAGGGGGCGGGTGGCTACACCTTC. This gives the protein CASSTQGAGGYTF.